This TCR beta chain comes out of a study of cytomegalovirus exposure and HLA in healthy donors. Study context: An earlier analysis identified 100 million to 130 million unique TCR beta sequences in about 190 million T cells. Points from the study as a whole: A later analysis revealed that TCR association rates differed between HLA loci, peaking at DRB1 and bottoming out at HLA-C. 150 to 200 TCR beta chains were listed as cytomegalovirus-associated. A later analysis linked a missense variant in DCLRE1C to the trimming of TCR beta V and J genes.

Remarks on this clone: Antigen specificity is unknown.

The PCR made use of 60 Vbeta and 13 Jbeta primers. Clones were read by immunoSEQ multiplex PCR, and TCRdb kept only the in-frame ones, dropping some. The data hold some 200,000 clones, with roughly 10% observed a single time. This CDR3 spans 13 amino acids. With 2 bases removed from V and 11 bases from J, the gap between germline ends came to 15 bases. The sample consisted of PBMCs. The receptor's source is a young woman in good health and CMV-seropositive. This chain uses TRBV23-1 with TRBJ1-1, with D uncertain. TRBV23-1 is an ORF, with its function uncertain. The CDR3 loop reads CASSQAPDGDAFF. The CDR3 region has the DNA TGCGCCAGCAGTCAAGCCCCCGACGGGGATGCTTTCTTT.